This TCR beta chain was sequenced in a study of OX40 agonist ivuxolimab in advanced cancers. Study-level results: Expanded clones tended on average to be more numerous among CD8+ T cells than CD4+.

Germline assignment: CDR1 LNHDA and CDR2 SQIVND (reference sequence). This CDR3 spans 13 amino acids. V shed 5 bases and J shed 3 bases, with 10 bases lying between them. Data came from immunoSEQ multiplex PCR; TCRdb stores just in-frame clones and leaves some out. The sample lists 10,000 to 15,000 clones, 69% occurring once. Notes on this clone: The antigen is not known.

This chain uses TRBV19 with TRBJ1-1; a possible D gene is TRBD1 (5 bases). Sequenced here: CD4+ or CD8+ T cells sorted from blood, sampled in a trial of the OX40 agonist ivuxolimab. The TCR was taken from an adult with an advanced solid tumor such as melanoma, head and neck, liver or kidney cancer. The CDR3 nucleotides read TGTGCCAGTAGTTTCGGGGGATACACTGAAGCTTTCTTT. Protein: CASSFGGYTEAFF.